This T cell receptor (beta chain) comes out of a study of T cell repertoires in cytomegalovirus infection. Regarding this clonotype: Its antigen remains unknown.

Via MiXCR, TCRdb re-called the reads, giving one row per CDR3 protein. The sample carries approximately 910,000 distinct CDR3 sequences, around 30% recorded once. V lost 4 bases, J lost 13 bases, and 7 bases stayed unmatched. The CDR3 is 13 residues long. Germline V lookup: CDR1 MNHEY, CDR2 SMNVEV (reference sequence). The specimen was cultured CD8+ T cells from PBMCs, collected from culture after CMV antigen stimulation. The TCR originated in a human donor in good health (CMV status not recorded). Some clones in this sample may be carry-over from other donors' samples. The V and J genes are TRBV27 and TRBJ2-1; 10 bases line up with TRBD1. The CDR3 DNA is TGTGCCAGCAGTTGGGGGACAGGGGTGAGTCAGTTCTTC. Its protein is CASSWGTGVSQFF.